A selection of T cell receptor beta chains follows, all from one sample in a study of long-term antiretroviral therapy in people with HIV. Sequencing was performed with immunoSEQ multiplex PCR; in TCRdb, only in-frame clones are kept and a portion is missing. This sample has roughly 15,000 clones, with roughly 94% found just once. The sample consisted of unsorted PBMCs, taken just under 6.5 years after starting antiretroviral therapy. The receptors shown here come from a woman in her forties or fifties with HIV. The conserved cysteine and the conserved F or W are not part of the CDR3 here. Each record gives: J gene, V gene, CDR3 protein.

>TRBJ2-1|TRBV28
ASSLDSRPYNEQF
>TRBJ2-1|TRBV19
ASTLAGGDNEQF
>TRBJ2-3|TRBV9
ASSVAGATDTQY
>TRBJ2-7|TRBV7-2
ASSGLRGLEQY
>TRBJ2-7|TRBV6-5
ASSYSRQTGDEQY
>TRBJ1-1|TRBV5-1
ASSSSTGLNTEAF
>TRBJ2-5|TRBV5-1
ASSFAGSTQETQY
>TRBJ2-1|TRBV28
ASRWTGDYNEQF
>TRBJ2-7|TRBV6-1
ASSEVITSDSNSYEQY
>TRBJ1-3|TRBV15
ATSRKQGNTIY
>TRBJ2-5|TRBV5-1
ASSGRTDLGSGETQY
>TRBJ2-7|TRBV27
ASSFAGSYEQY
>TRBJ2-3|TRBV15
ATSREANVFSSTDTQY
>TRBJ2-7|TRBV7-8
ASSLIQVEQY
>TRBJ2-2|TRBV5-6
ASSGRGVIGELF
>TRBJ2-7|TRBV11-1
ASRPGTSGYEQY
>TRBJ2-5|TRBV6-6
ASSYLGRQETQY
>TRBJ2-7|TRBV4-1
ASSQDFGDSYEQY
>TRBJ2-7|TRBV28
ASTLGTGAFYEQY
>TRBJ2-1|TRBV5-1
ASSLELAGYNEQF
>TRBJ1-5|TRBV4-2
ASSQVVGQPQH
>TRBJ2-6|TRBV10-1
ASNSRGKSSGANVLT
>TRBJ2-1|TRBV2
ASSELADNYDEQF
>TRBJ2-3|TRBV4-2
ASSQGGLLLDTQY
>TRBJ1-5|TRBV6-5
ASSRQGLQPQH
>TRBJ2-5|TRBV7-6
ASSLGSGRETQY
>TRBJ2-3|TRBV13
ASSLRGPQADTQY
>TRBJ1-5|TRBV6-1
ASSDVLISNQPQH
>TRBJ2-7|TRBV5-6
ASTWTGIYEQY
>TRBJ2-3|TRBV4-3
ASSQDLGSTDTQY
>TRBJ2-3|TRBV25-1
ASTRTSGRANVGDTQY
>TRBJ1-3|TRBV7-6
ASSSRSSGNTIY
>TRBJ1-5|TRBV23-1
ASSQCVYNRVLGNQPQH
>TRBJ1-5|TRBV28
ASSLGGRQPQH
>TRBJ2-1|TRBV19
ASSLPPSPNEQF
>TRBJ2-3|TRBV7-3
ASSPGLATDTQY
>TRBJ2-7|TRBV6-6
ASTPGLAGDEQY
>TRBJ1-4|TRBV7-3
ASSFPGQGGRGNTNEKLF
>TRBJ1-1|TRBV6-5
ASSYRVNTEAF
>TRBJ2-7|TRBV9
ASSVTSGIYEQY
>TRBJ2-1|TRBV7-8
ASSPRTILIDEQF
>TRBJ2-5|TRBV11-2
ASSLDRGTSVETQY
>TRBJ2-7|TRBV11-1
ASSLSGGWGYEQY
>TRBJ2-7|TRBV6-5
ASSYSASPIYEQY
>TRBJ2-1|TRBV7-3
ASSTRQGADNEQF
>TRBJ2-7|TRBV18
ASSLGLAGEGEQY
>TRBJ1-1|TRBV5-6
ASGKRRNTEAF
>TRBJ2-1|TRBV6-6
ASSYGGSSYNEQF
>TRBJ1-5|TRBV19
ASSIEWSNQPQH
>TRBJ2-7|TRBV29-1
SVARSSGPYEQY
>TRBJ1-2|TRBV18
ASSQKTGVDGYT
>TRBJ1-2|TRBV7-2
ASSLALGDGYT
>TRBJ2-3|TRBV7-2
ASSSPGRTHTDTQY
>TRBJ2-2|TRBV19
ASSIPVSSANTGELF
>TRBJ1-4|TRBV5-1
ASSLGGQSNEKLF
>TRBJ2-1|TRBV19
ASSIVGLAASYNEQF
>TRBJ2-1|TRBV6-5
ASSLNPSSEQF
>TRBJ2-2|TRBV7-8
ASSFWGQGNTGELF
>TRBJ2-7|TRBV6-6
ASSIIRGGEQY
>TRBJ2-5|TRBV28
ASSSPSGSFRETQY